These 5 T cell receptor beta chains originate from one sample sequenced in a study of shared clonotypes between healthy human individuals. Using immunoSEQ multiplex PCR, the repertoire was profiled, and TCRdb retains in-frame clones only, with some absent. The repertoire consists of 2.3 million or so clones, with about 92% occurring once and the leading ten covering about 0.39%. The sequenced sample was naive CD4+ T cells from PBMCs. Subset of the sample: CD45RA+ positively selected. The receptors come from a man between 18 and 35 years old in good health. Some clones in this sample may be carry-over from other donors' samples.

The CDR3, as DNA: TGTGCCAGCAGAATCCCAGGCACCGGGGAGCTGTTTTTT. The encoded protein is CASRIPGTGELFF. The chain employs TRBV28 and TRBJ2-2; the D is unclear. V lost 6 bases and J lost 4, with 9 bases in between. The CDR3 has 13 residues. The germline gives CDR1 MDHEN, CDR2 SYDVKM. Full variable domain (remainder filled in from reference TRBV28 and TRBJ2-2): DVKVTQSSRYLVKRTGEKVFLECVQDMDHENMFWYRQDPGLGLRLIYFSYDVKMKEKGDIPEGYSVSREKKERFSLILESASTNQTSMYLCASRIPGTGELFFGEGSRLTVL.

J is TRBJ2-3 and V is TRBV9, with TRBD1 matching 7 bases. Germline V gene data show CDR1 as SGDLS and CDR2 as YYNGEE. There are 17 residues in the CDR3. V lost 4 bases to trimming and J lost 2 bases; unmatched junction nucleotides: 13. CDR3 DNA sequence: TGTGCCAGCAGCCGGGGCCCGGACAGGTCGTACACAGATACGCAGTATTTT. Protein product: CASSRGPDRSYTDTQYF.

The rearrangement uses TRBV9 and TRBJ1-2, with a weak D call TRBD1 (5 bases). Germline CDR1 and CDR2: SGDLS and YYNGEE. The ends were cut back, 0 bases at V and 10 bases at J, with 16 bases in the middle. The CDR3 length is 14 residues. The CDR3 reads CASSVEGSLGDYTF. The CDR3 DNA follows: TGTGCCAGCAGCGTAGAGGGATCGCTAGGGGACTACACCTTC.

The chain carries TRBV19 and TRBJ2-3; 8 bases align to TRBD2. V shed 5 bases and J 4 bases; nucleotides not matched to a gene: 5. This CDR3 comprises 14 residues. Germline V lookup: CDR1 LNHDA, CDR2 SQIVND (reference sequence). The CDR3 DNA reads TGTGCCAGTAGTCCCGGGGGGGTACCAGATACGCAGTATTTT. It codes for CASSPGGVPDTQYF.

This chain links TRBV6-5 with TRBJ2-7, with D unclear. The CDR3 sequence is 13 residues long. Per the germline V gene, CDR1 is MNHEY and CDR2 is SVGAGI. Trimming stripped 0 bases from V and 5 bases from J, with 8 bases between. The CDR3 DNA follows: TGTGCCAGCAGTTACTCGAAGTCTAACGAGCAGTACTTC. Translation: CASSYSKSNEQYF.